The present T cell receptor beta chain was sequenced within a study of blood T cell repertoires in COVID-19. Whole-study context: Acute and convalescent COVID-19 samples came from the United States, Italy and Spain. PBMCs, B-cell-depleted T cells, or T cells provided the cDNA or gDNA that made up the material.

Source study methods: Estimation of nucleated cell counts was performed using reference gene primer amplification. Libraries were prepared by immunoSEQ multiplex PCR; TCRdb keeps only in-frame clonotypes and omits some of them. V, J and clone size were drawn from that table, and D and trimming were deduced from the DNA. The data show some 99,000 clones, around four fifths seen once. CDR1 and CDR2 from the germline V gene are KGHSH and LQKENI. This CDR3 is built from 14 residues. V lost 3 bases and J lost 4, with 10 bases in between. This sequence was found in a woman aged 55-75 years with acute or convalescent COVID-19. The chain carries TRBV18 and TRBJ2-4; a weak D match, TRBD2 (6 bases). Material for sequencing was peripheral blood. Here the CDR3 reads CASSPAGLKNIQYF. For the CDR3, the DNA is TGTGCCAGCTCACCGGCGGGGTTAAAAAACATTCAGTACTTC.